This TCR beta chain emerged from a study of CD8+CD57+ T cells in acquired aplastic anemia. Study-level information: The average for DNA from sorted CD4+ and CD8+ cells was about 2.9 ug. Whole-study results and caveats: Significance was not reached for CD8+ Simpson's diversity between patients and controls. Between patients and controls, around 27 CD8+ CDR3 sequences were found in common.

The study profiled TCR beta VDJ and CDR3 using genomic DNA as template. In TCRdb, the reads were re-called with MiXCR into one record per CDR3 protein. This table holds a few hundred thousand distinct CDR3 sequences, 82% found once. The CDR3 spans 15 residues. The V and J ends lost 4 bases and 13 bases, in that order; junction bases with no gene match: 14. Germline values: CDR1 SGHRS, CDR2 YFSETQ. Those patients picked for sequencing had displayed CD8+CD57+ cell expansion on flow cytometry. Severe acquired aplastic anemia affected all patients. Comments on this clonotype: Its antigen is currently unknown.

Sequencing was carried out using sorted CD4+, CD8+, or CD8+CD57+ T cells (not recorded which) from PBMCs. This chain joins TRBV5-1 and TRBJ1-6; 7 bases line up with TRBD1. The TCR was taken from a human donor with aplastic anemia. CDR3 loop: CASSTGGGQRSPLHF. In DNA form, the CDR3 reads TGCGCCAGCAGCACGGGGGGGGGACAGCGATCCCCCCTCCACTTT.